What follows are 27 T cell receptor beta chains derived from one specimen sequenced in a study of T cells in Graves' hyperthyroidism and ophthalmopathy. Researchers took RNA transcripts and amplified the TCR beta CDR3 regions from them. A first-round RT-PCR of the TCR CDR3 used the HTBI primer set. MiXCR was run by TCRdb on the multiplex PCR reads, yielding one entry per CDR3 protein. Counted here are about 55,000 distinct CDR3 sequences, roughly 58% occurring once; the ten biggest clones make up approximately 3.4%. What was sequenced was blood. The receptors come from a woman between 55 and 75 years old with Graves' ophthalmopathy.

The V and J genes are TRBV7-9 and TRBJ1-4, with D maybe TRBD1 (5 bases). The germline V and J ends were trimmed by 1 base and 15 bases, with 12 bases remaining between them. Germline loops: CDR1 SEHNR, CDR2 FQNEAQ (reference sequence). CDR3 length: 12 amino acids. CDR3 region: CASSLEDIGVFF. The CDR3 bases are TGTGCCAGCAGCTTAGAGGATATAGGGGTGTTTTTT.

This clonotype was seen once. The chain has TRBV20-1 and TRBJ2-7, with D perhaps TRBD1 (6 bases). V lost 3 bases to trimming and J lost 4 bases, with 10 bases between them. This CDR3 has 12 residues. Per germline, CDR1 DFQATT and CDR2 SNEGSKA (reference sequence). The CDR3 bases are TGCAGTGCTAGCCCGGACAGATACGAGCAGTACTTC. This gives the protein CSASPDRYEQYF.

By share, this clonotype counts as medium-sized (0.01 to 0.1%). This rearrangement joins TRBV7-2 to TRBJ2-7; 11 nucleotides line up with TRBD1. This CDR3 is 12 amino acids long. Unmatched junction bases numbered 1, after V lost 8 bases and J lost 4 bases. Germline V gene lookup returns CDR1 SGHTA and CDR2 FQGNSA. The CDR3 region has the DNA TGTGCCAGCGGGGACAGGGGGTACGAGCAGTACTTC. Translated, it gives CASGDRGYEQYF.

This clonotype was detected many times. The rearrangement links TRBV20-1 to TRBJ1-1; TRBD1 matches 7 bases. Per germline, CDR1 DFQATT and CDR2 SNEGSKA (reference sequence). There are 15 residues in the CDR3. V shed 3 bases, J shed 2 bases, and the junction held 9 bases outside the gene matches. The CDR3 nucleotides are TGCAGTGCTAGGCTACAGGGGAGGATCAACACTGAAGCTTTCTTT. The encoded protein is CSARLQGRINTEAFF.

The chain carries TRBV6-4 and TRBJ2-3, with TRBD2 identical over 7 bases. The CDR3 spans 16 residues. Germline assignment: CDR1 MRHNA and CDR2 SNTAGT. The ends lost 0 bases at V and 1 base at J; junction bases unmatched: 4. The CDR3 DNA follows: TGTGCCAGCAGTGACTCGTCAGGGAGGGGCACAGATACGCAGTATTTT. Its translation: CASSDSSGRGTDTQYF.

This sequence joins TRBV29-1 and TRBJ2-5; the D is unclear. Germline V lookup: CDR1 SQVTM, CDR2 ANQGSEA. This CDR3 comprises 14 residues. Trimming pared 8 bases from V and 2 bases from J, leaving 18 bases between. Here the CDR3 reads CSLETPRPQETQYF. As DNA, the CDR3 is TGCAGCTTGGAAACCCCTCGCCCTCAAGAGACCCAGTACTTC.

This clonotype has a count of ten or more. The genes are TRBV7-2 and TRBJ1-1; 7 bases agree with TRBD1. The V segment lost 2 bases and the J segment 5 bases; nucleotides outside the gene matches: 8. The CDR3 sequence is 15 residues long. The germline V gene encodes CDR1 SGHTA and CDR2 FQGNSA. The chain's CDR3 is CASSLIRGRGTEAFF. In DNA, the CDR3 is TGTGCCAGCAGCTTAATAAGGGGGCGAGGAACTGAAGCTTTCTTT.

Of note for this clonotype: This is likely a read error, given that the CDR3 carries no conserved phenylalanine or tryptophan at its end. The rearrangement joins TRBV20-1 to TRBJ2-2; D is perhaps TRBD2 (6 bases). From germline, CDR1 is DFQATT and CDR2 SNEGSKA (reference sequence). This CDR3 has 15 residues. CDR3 region: CSARNLTWHIGGLFL. The CDR3 nucleotides read TGCAGTGCTAGAAATCTCACCTGGCACATCGGGGGGCTGTTTCTT.

The chain links TRBV20-1 to TRBJ2-3; the match to TRBD2 covers 8 bases. The CDR3 loop spans 15 amino acids. V shed 2 bases, J shed 8 bases, and the junction held 12 bases outside the gene matches. Germline CDR1 is DFQATT and CDR2 is SNEGSKA (reference sequence). In nucleotides, the CDR3 is TGCAGTGCTAGACCTCAAACGGGGGGGCCGGCTACGCAGTATTTT. Protein product: CSARPQTGGPATQYF.

The rearrangement joins TRBV20-1 to TRBJ1-4; 9 bases map to TRBD1. Germline V gene lookup returns CDR1 DFQATT and CDR2 SNEGSKA (reference sequence). The J segment lost 5 bases and the V segment lost 2 bases, leaving 9 bases of the junction unmatched. This CDR3 has 16 amino acids. The DNA for the CDR3 is TGCAGTGCTAGAACAACAGGACAGGGGATCAATGAAAAACTGTTTTTT. This codes for CSARTTGQGINEKLFF.

The rearrangement joins TRBV20-1 to TRBJ1-6; D is undetermined. Trimming shortened V by 0 bases and J by 6 bases, and 6 bases separated the two germline ends. Per germline, CDR1 DFQATT and CDR2 SNEGSKA (reference sequence). CDR3 length equals 13 residues. CDR3 amino acids: CSARDVANSPLHF. CDR3 sequence (DNA): TGCAGTGCTAGAGATGTGGCTAATTCACCCCTCCACTTT.

In this sample, this clonotype turned up once. The J gene is TRBJ1-1, the V gene TRBV6-1; 9 bases match TRBD1. The germline CDR1 and CDR2 sequences are MNHNS and SASEGT. The CDR3 covers 12 residues. Germline trimming cut 11 bases from V and 7 bases from J; bases unmatched to any gene: 8. CDR3 nucleotides: TGTGCCGCATCGGGACAGGGAGTTGAAGCTTTCTTT. This gives the protein CAASGQGVEAFF.

This clonotype was picked up many times. The chain employs TRBV7-2 and TRBJ2-5; no clear D. Deletions cut 5 bases from V and 5 bases from J, with 12 bases between. The CDR3 is 13 amino acids. Germline loops: CDR1 SGHTA, CDR2 FQGNSA. The CDR3 nucleotides are TGTGCCAGCAGCGCGTCCGCTATGGAGACCCAGTACTTC. Translated, it gives CASSASAMETQYF.

The genes are TRBV7-6 and TRBJ2-5; no clear D gene. CDR3 size: 11 residues. CDR1 is SGHVS and CDR2 is FNYEAQ in the germline V gene. The V end lost 9 bases, the J end lost 5 bases, and 10 bases lay between the germline ends. The CDR3 coding sequence is TGTGCCAGTAGTATACACGAGACCCAGTACTTC. Translation gives CASSIHETQYF.

There are many counts of this clonotype. This sequence joins TRBV5-1 and TRBJ2-5; D perhaps matches TRBD1 (6 bases). V shed 2 bases and J shed 5 bases, with 31 bases lying between them. The CDR3 extends over 20 amino acids. CDR1 and CDR2 (germline): SGHRS, YFSETQ. The CDR3, as DNA: TGCGCCAGCAGCTTTACCATTTCAACAGGGACACGCCTAGCCAAGGAGACCCAGTACTTC. As protein: CASSFTISTGTRLAKETQYF.

Points on this clonotype: A junction end diverges from the germline sequence, so it may reflect a read error. The CDR3 region has the DNA TGTGCCAGCAGTGAACGTCCCTCTGGAAACACCGGTGAGCTGTTTTTT. Amino acids: CASSERPSGNTGELFF. The chain joins TRBV6-1 to TRBJ2-2; D is unresolved. The length of the CDR3 is 16 residues. Looked up from germline, CDR1 is MNHNS and CDR2 is SASEGT.

This chain connects TRBV29-1 to TRBJ2-7; possibly TRBD1 for D (6 bases). Germline V gives CDR1 SQVTM, CDR2 ANQGSEA. Between the trimmed V and J ends, which lost 6 bases and 0 bases, there was a span of 15 bases. The CDR3 extends over 14 amino acids. The CDR3 coding sequence is TGCAGCGTAGGGGGAGATGGGTTCTCCTACGAGCAGTACTTC. Amino acid sequence: CSVGGDGFSYEQYF.

In regard to this clonotype: One end of the junction fails to match germline, which may point to a read error. The gene calls are TRBV20-1 and TRBJ2-1, with no clear D. The germline V gene encodes CDR1 DFQATT and CDR2 SNEGSKA (reference sequence). CDR3 length: 10 amino acids. The CDR3 region has the DNA TGCAGCGCTTCGTACAATGAGCGGTTCTTC. It yields the protein CSASYNERFF.

This clonotype has a count of ten or more. The rearrangement uses TRBV7-3 and TRBJ1-1; D is undetermined. Trimming left V 0 bases short and J 7 bases short, with 9 bases between. There are 13 residues in the CDR3. The germline gives CDR1 SGHTA, CDR2 FQGTGA. The CDR3 nucleotides read TGTGCCAGCAGCTTAACTATGGCAGGTGAAGCTTTCTTT. This codes for CASSLTMAGEAFF.

This rearrangement joins TRBV6-4 to TRBJ1-6; TRBD1 agrees at 8 bases. Trimming cost V 5 bases and J 4 bases; bases outside gene matches: 4. The CDR3 loop spans 15 amino acids. Germline assignment: CDR1 MRHNA and CDR2 SNTAGT. The CDR3 loop is CASSNGQGYNSPLHF. The CDR3, as DNA: TGTGCCAGCAGTAATGGACAGGGTTATAATTCACCCCTCCACTTT.

Here the CDR3 reads CASRAGTGGYEQYF. CDR3 DNA sequence: TGCGCCAGCAGAGCCGGGACAGGGGGCTACGAGCAGTACTTC. V and J are TRBV5-1 and TRBJ2-7, with 11 bases identical to TRBD1. The CDR3 loop spans 14 amino acids. The germline V gene has CDR1 SGHRS and CDR2 YFSETQ. With V trimmed by 5 bases and J by 3 bases, 4 bases remained unmatched.

To note about this clonotype: Its ends do not fully match the called genes, so a read error is possible. The rearrangement links TRBV6-1 to TRBJ1-1; maybe TRBD1 (6 bases). From germline, CDR1 is MNHNS and CDR2 SASEGT. The CDR3 sequence is 15 residues long. The CDR3 DNA is TGTGACAGCAGTGGAGCGGGGGCGAGCGGCACTGAAGCTTTCTTT. As protein: CDSSGAGASGTEAFF.

The chain has TRBV29-1 and TRBJ2-1; 8 bases map to TRBD1. CDR3 size: 14 residues. Germline CDR1 is SQVTM and CDR2 is ANQGSEA. Unmatched junction bases numbered 8, after V lost 5 bases and J lost 5 bases. The CDR3 DNA sequence: TGCAGCGTTCCAACCGGGACAGGTAACAATGAGCAGTTCTTC. It encodes CSVPTGTGNNEQFF.

CDR3 nucleotides: TGTGCCAGCAGATTACAGGGGAGGGCTGAAGCTTTCTTT. It codes for CASRLQGRAEAFF. The chain couples TRBV6-1 to TRBJ1-1; 7 bases are a match to TRBD1. V was clipped by 6 bases and J by 6 bases; unmatched bases: 7. The CDR3 sequence is 13 residues long. Germline CDR1 is MNHNS and CDR2 is SASEGT.

As concerns this clonotype: A much bigger clone sits one base away, suggesting this may be a read error. The chain has TRBV4-3 and TRBJ1-4; the D is unclear. Germline CDR1 reads LGHNA; CDR2 reads YSLEER. The CDR3 runs to 16 residues. The CDR3 region has the DNA TGCGCCAGCAGCCTCAATAACGGGGAAGGGAATGAAAGACTGTTTTTT. It specifies CASSLNNGEGNERLFF.

Notes on this clonotype: One end of the junction varies from germline; a read error may be responsible. The chain carries TRBV6-5 and TRBJ1-4; maybe TRBD1 (5 bases). There are 15 residues in the CDR3. Germline loops: CDR1 MNHEY, CDR2 SVGAGI. CDR3 in amino acids: CASSYFGGTNEKLFF. Written as DNA, the CDR3 is TGTGCCAGTAGTTACTTCGGGGGAACTAATGAAAAACTGTTTTTT.

This clonotype was counted a few times. The chain carries TRBV7-2 and TRBJ1-2; 10 positions match TRBD1. CDR3 size: 16 residues. Trimming took 3 bases from V and 10 from J; bases not matched to a gene: 14. Looked up from germline, CDR1 is SGHTA and CDR2 is FQGNSA. CDR3 nucleotides: TGTGCCAGCAGCTTTACCAATATCCGGGACAGGGGTCCCTACACCTTC. It specifies CASSFTNIRDRGPYTF.